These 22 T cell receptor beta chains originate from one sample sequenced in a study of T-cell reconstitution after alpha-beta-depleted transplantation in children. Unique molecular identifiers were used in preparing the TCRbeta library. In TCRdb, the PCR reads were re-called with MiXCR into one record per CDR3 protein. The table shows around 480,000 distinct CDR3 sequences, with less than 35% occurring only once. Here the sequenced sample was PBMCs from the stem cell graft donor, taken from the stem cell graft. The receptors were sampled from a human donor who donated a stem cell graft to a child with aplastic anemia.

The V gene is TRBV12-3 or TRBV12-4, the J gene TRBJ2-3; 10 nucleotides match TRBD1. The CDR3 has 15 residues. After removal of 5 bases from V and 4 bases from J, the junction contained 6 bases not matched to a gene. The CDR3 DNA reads TGTGCCAGCAGTACCCGGGACAGGGGCCCAGATACGCAGTATTTT. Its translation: CASSTRDRGPDTQYF.

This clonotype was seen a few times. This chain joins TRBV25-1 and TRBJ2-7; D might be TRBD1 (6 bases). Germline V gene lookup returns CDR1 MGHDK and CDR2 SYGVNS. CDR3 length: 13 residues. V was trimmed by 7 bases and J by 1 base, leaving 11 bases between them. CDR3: CASTGDPSYEQYF. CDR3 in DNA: TGTGCCAGCACAGGGGACCCGTCCTACGAGCAGTACTTC.

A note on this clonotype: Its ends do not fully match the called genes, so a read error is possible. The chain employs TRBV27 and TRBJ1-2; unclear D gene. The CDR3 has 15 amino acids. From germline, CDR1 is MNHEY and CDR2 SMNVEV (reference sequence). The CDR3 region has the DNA TGTGCCAGCATTTTAAAAGGTTTCCTTAACTATGGCTACACCTTC. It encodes CASILKGFLNYGYTF.

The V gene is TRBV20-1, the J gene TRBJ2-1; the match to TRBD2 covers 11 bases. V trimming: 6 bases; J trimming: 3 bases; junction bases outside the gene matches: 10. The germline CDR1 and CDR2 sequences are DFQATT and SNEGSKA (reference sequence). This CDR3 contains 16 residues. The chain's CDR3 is CSAELGTSGLYNEQFF. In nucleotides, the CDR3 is TGCAGTGCAGAATTGGGGACTAGCGGACTCTACAATGAGCAGTTCTTC.

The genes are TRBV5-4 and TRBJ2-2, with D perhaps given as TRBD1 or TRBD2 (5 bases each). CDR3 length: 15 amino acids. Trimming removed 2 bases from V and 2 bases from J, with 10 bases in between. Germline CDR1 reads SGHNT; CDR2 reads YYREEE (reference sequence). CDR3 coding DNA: TGTGCCAGCAGCTTTGGGACGTATAACACCGGGGAGCTGTTTTTT. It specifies CASSFGTYNTGELFF.

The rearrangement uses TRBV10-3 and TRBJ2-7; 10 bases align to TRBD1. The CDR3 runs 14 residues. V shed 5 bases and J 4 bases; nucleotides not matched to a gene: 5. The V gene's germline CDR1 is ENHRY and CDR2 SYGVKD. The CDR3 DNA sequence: TGTGCCATCAGTTGGGACAGGGGCGCATACGAGCAGTACTTC. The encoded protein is CAISWDRGAYEQYF.

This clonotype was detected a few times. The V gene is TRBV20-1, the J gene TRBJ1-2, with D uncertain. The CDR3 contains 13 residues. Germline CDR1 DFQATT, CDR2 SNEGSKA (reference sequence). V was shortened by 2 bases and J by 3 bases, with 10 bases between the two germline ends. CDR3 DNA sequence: TGCAGTGCTAGATCTGGGATCTACTATGGCTACACCTTC. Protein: CSARSGIYYGYTF.

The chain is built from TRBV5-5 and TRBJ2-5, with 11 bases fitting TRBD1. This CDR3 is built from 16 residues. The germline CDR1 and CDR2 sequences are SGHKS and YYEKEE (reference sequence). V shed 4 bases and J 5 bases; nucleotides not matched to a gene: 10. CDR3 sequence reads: CASSGGTGGSGETQYF. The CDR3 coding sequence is TGTGCCAGCAGCGGAGGGACAGGGGGATCAGGGGAGACCCAGTACTTC.

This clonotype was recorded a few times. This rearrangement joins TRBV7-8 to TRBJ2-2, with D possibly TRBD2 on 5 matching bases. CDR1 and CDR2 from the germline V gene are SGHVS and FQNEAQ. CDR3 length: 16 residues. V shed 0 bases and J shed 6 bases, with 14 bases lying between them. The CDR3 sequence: CASSLAGPTSAGELFF. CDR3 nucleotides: TGTGCCAGCAGCTTAGCGGGCCCAACTAGTGCCGGGGAGCTGTTTTTT.

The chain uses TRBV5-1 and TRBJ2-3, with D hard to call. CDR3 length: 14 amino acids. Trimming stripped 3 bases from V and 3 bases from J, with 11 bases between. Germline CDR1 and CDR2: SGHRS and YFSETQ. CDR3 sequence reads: CASSYQVVTDTQYF. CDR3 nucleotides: TGCGCCAGCAGCTATCAAGTTGTAACAGATACGCAGTATTTT.

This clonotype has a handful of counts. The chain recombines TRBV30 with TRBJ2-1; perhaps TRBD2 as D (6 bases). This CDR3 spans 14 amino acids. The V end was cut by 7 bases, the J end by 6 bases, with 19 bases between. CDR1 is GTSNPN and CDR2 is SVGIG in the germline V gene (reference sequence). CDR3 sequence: CAFMRDRSFNEQFF. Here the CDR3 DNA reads TGTGCCTTTATGCGGGACCGCTCATTCAATGAGCAGTTCTTC.

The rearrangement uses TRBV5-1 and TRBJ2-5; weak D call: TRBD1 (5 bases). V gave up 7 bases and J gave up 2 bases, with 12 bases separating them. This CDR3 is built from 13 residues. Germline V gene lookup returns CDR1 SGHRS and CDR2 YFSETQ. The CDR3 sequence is CASSVTGQETQYF. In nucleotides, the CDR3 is TGCGCCAGCTCTGTAACAGGTCAAGAGACCCAGTACTTC.

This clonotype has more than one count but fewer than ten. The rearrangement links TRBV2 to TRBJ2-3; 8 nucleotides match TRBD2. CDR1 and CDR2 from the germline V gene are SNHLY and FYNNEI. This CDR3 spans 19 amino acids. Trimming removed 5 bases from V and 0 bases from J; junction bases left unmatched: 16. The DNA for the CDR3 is TGTGCCAGCAGTCCTCCCGGTTTGAGCGGGAGTGGAAGCACAGATACGCAGTATTTT. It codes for CASSPPGLSGSGSTDTQYF.

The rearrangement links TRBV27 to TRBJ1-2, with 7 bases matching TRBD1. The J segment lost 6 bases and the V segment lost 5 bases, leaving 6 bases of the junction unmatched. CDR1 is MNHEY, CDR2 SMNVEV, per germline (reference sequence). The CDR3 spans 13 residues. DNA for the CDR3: TGTGCCAGCAGTCGCCAGGGGGTCGATGGCTACACCTTC. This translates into CASSRQGVDGYTF.

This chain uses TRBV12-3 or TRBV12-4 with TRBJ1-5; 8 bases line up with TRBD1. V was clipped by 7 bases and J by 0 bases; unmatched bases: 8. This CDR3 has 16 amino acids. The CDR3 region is CASNPSGGLSNQPQHF. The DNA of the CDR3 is TGTGCCAGCAATCCTTCAGGGGGCCTTAGCAATCAGCCCCAGCATTTT.

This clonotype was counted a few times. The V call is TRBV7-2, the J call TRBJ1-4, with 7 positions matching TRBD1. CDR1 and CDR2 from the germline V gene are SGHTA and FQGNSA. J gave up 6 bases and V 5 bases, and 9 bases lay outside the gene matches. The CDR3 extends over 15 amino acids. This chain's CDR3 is CASSDIGTVDEKLFF. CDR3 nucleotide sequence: TGTGCCAGCAGCGACATCGGGACAGTGGATGAAAAACTGTTTTTT.

The DNA of the CDR3 is TGTGCCAGCAGTTTTCAGGGGGCAAGGAACACTGAAGCTTTCTTT. This encodes CASSFQGARNTEAFF. This sequence joins TRBV12-3 or TRBV12-4 and TRBJ1-1, with 8 bases aligning to TRBD1. V shed 3 bases, J shed 1 base, and the junction held 4 bases outside the gene matches. This CDR3 spans 15 amino acids.

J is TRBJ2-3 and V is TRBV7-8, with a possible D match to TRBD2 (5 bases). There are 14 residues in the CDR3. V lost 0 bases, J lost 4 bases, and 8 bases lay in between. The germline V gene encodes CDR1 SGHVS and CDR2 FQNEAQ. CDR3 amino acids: CASSLAGDADTQYF. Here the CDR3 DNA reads TGTGCCAGCAGCTTAGCGGGAGATGCAGATACGCAGTATTTT.

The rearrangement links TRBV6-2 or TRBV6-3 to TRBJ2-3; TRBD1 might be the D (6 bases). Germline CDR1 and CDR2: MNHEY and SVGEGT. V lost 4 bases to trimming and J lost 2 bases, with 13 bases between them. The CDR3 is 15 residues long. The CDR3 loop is CASSLLQGNTDTQYF. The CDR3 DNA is TGTGCCAGCAGTTTGCTCCAGGGGAACACAGATACGCAGTATTTT.

The CDR3 coding sequence is TGTGCCAGCAGTAACCGGGGAGGAGAGACCCAGTACTTC. Protein product: CASSNRGGETQYF. The V and J genes are TRBV12-3 or TRBV12-4 and TRBJ2-5, with D possibly TRBD2 on 6 matching bases. Trimming shortened V by 5 bases and J by 4 bases, and 11 bases separated the two germline ends. This CDR3 comprises 13 residues.

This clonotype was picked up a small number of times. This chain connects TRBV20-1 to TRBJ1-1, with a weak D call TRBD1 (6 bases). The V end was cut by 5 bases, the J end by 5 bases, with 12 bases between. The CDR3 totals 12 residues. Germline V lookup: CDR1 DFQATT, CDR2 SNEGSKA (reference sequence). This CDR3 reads CSAAGGRTEAFF. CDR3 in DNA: TGCAGTGCTGCCGGGGGGCGGACTGAAGCTTTCTTT.

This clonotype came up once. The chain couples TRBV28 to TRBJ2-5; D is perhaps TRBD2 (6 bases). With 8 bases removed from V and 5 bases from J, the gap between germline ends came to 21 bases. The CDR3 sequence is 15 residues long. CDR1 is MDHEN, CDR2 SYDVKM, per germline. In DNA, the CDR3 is TGTGCCAGCGTAGCGGCGGGTGGGGTACCGGAGACCCAGTACTTC. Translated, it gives CASVAAGGVPETQYF.